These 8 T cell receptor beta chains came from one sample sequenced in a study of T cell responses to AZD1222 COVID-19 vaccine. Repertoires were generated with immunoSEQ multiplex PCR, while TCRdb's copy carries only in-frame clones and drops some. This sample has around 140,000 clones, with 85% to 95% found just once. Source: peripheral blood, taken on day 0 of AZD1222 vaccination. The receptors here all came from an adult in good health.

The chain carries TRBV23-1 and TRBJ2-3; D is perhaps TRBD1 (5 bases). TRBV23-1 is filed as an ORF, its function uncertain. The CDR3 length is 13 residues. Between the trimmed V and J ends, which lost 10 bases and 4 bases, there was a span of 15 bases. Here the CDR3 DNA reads TGCGCCAAACCGACAGAATCCCCAGATACGCAGTATTTT. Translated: CAKPTESPDTQYF.

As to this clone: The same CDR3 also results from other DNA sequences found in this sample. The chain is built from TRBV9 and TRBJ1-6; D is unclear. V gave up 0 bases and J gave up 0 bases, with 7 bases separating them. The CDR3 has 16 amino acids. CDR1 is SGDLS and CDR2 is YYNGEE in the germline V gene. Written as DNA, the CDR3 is TGTGCCAGCAGCGTAGCCGGCCACTCCTATAATTCACCCCTCCACTTT. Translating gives CASSVAGHSYNSPLHF. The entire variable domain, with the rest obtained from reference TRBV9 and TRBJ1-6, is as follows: DSGVTQTPKHLITATGQRVTLRCSPRSGDLSVYWYQQSLDQGLQFLIQYYNGEERAKGNILERFSAQQFPDLHSELNLSSLELGDSALYFCASSVAGHSYNSPLHFGNGTRLTVT.

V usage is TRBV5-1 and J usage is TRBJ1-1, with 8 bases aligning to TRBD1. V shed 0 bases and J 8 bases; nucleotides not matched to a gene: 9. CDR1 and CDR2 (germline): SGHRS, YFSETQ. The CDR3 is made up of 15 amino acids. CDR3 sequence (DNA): TGCGCCAGCAGCTTGGCAAGGACAGGGCTTCGGGAAGCTTTCTTT. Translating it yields CASSLARTGLREAFF.

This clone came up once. The CDR3 DNA sequence: TGTGCCAGTAGTACCGGGACTAGCGTAAATGAGCAGTTCTTC. It translates to CASSTGTSVNEQFF. This chain connects TRBV19 to TRBJ2-1, with 10 bases identical to TRBD2. The CDR3 spans 14 residues. The V and J ends lost 4 bases and 7 bases, in that order; junction bases with no gene match: 4. Looked up from germline, CDR1 is LNHDA and CDR2 is SQIVND (reference sequence).

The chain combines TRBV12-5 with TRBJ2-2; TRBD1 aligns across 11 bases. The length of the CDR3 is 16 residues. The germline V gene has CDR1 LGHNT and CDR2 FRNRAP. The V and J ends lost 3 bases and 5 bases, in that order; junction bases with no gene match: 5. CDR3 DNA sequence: TGTGCTAGTGGTTTTGGAGGGACAGGGGGGACCGGGGAGCTGTTTTTT. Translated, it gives CASGFGGTGGTGELFF.

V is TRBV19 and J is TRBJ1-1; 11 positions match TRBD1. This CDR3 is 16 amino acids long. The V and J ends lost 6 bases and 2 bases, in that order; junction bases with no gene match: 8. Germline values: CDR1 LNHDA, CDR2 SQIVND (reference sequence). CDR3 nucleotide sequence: TGTGCCAGTAGATTATGGGACAGGGGGGGAAACACTGAAGCTTTCTTT. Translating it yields CASRLWDRGGNTEAFF.

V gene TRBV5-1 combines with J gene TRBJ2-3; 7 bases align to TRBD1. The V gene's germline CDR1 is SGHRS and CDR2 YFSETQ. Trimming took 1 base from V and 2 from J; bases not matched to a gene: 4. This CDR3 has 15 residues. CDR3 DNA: TGCGCCAGCAGCTTGCAAGACAGGGCCACAGATACGCAGTATTTT. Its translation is CASSLQDRATDTQYF.

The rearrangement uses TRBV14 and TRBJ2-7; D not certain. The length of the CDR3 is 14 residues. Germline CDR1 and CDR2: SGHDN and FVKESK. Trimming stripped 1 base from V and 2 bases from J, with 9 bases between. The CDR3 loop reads CASSQGDFPYEQYF. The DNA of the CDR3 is TGTGCCAGCAGCCAAGGAGACTTCCCCTACGAGCAGTACTTC.